This T cell receptor beta chain was profiled in a study of cytomegalovirus exposure and HLA in healthy donors. Broader study findings: The study designated 164 TCR beta chains cytomegalovirus-associated.

The CDR3 is 17 amino acids. Germline values: CDR1 WNHNN, CDR2 SYGVQD (reference sequence). J lost 8 bases, V lost 2 bases, and 13 bases had no gene match. This table comes from immunoSEQ multiplex PCR, and its TCRdb copy is limited to in-frame clones, with some not included. Of approximately 59,000 clones detected, more than 85% appear once; the ten largest clones hold roughly 5.2%. Concerning this clone: Its specificity is not known.

The TCR was taken from a man younger than 35 in good health and CMV-seropositive. This rearrangement joins TRBV10-1 to TRBJ2-1; 9 bases agree with TRBD1. The sequenced sample was PBMCs. The CDR3 loop is CASSEGTGSKVWDEQFF. The CDR3 coding sequence is TGCGCCAGCAGTGAGGGGACAGGGTCAAAGGTGTGGGATGAGCAGTTCTTC.